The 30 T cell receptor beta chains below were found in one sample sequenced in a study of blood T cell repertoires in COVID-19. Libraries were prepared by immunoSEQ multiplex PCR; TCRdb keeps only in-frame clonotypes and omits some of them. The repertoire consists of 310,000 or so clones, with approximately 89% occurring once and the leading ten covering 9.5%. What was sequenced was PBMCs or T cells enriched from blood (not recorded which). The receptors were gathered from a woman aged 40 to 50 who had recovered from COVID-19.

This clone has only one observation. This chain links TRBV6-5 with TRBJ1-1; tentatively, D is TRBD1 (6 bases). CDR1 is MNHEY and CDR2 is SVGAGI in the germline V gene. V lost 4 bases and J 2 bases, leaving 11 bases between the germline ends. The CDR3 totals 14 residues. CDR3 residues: CASSSDSTNTEAFF. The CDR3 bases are TGTGCCAGCAGTTCGGACAGCACTAACACTGAAGCTTTCTTT.

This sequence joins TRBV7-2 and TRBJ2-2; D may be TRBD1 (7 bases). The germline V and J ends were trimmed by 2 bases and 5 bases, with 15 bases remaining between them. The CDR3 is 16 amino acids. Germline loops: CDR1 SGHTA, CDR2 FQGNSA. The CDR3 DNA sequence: TGTGCCAGCAGCTTATTATCAGGGGGAGGAACCGGGGAGCTGTTTTTT. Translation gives CASSLLSGGGTGELFF.

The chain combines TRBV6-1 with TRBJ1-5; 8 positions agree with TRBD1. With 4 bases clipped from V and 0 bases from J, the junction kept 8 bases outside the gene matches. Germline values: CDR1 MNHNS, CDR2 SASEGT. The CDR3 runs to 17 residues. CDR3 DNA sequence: TGTGCCAGCAGTGTACCGGACAGGGAGTATAGCAATCAGCCCCAGCATTTT. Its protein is CASSVPDREYSNQPQHF.

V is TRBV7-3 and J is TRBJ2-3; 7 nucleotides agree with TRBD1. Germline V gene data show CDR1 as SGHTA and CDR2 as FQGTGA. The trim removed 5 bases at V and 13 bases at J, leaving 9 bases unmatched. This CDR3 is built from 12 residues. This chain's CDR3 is CASSLSGQRKYF. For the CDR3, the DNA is TGTGCCAGCAGCCTCTCGGGACAGAGGAAGTATTTT. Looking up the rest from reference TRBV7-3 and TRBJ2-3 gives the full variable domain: GAGVSQTPSNKVTEKGKYVELRCDPISGHTALYWYRQSLGQGPEFLIYFQGTGAADDSGLPNDRFFAVRPEGSVSTLKIQRTERGDSAVYLCASSLSGQRKYFGPGTRLTVL.

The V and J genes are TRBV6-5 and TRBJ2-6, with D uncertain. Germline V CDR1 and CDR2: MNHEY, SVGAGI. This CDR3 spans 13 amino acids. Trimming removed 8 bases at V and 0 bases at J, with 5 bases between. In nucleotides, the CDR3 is TGTGCCAGCCTCGGCTCTGGGGCCAACGTCCTGACTTTC. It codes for CASLGSGANVLTF.

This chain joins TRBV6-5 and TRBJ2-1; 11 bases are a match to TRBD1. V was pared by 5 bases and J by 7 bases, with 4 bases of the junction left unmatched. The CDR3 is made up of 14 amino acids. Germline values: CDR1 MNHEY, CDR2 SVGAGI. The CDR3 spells CASSQDRGRNEQFF. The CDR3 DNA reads TGTGCCAGCAGTCAGGACAGGGGGCGGAATGAGCAGTTCTTC.

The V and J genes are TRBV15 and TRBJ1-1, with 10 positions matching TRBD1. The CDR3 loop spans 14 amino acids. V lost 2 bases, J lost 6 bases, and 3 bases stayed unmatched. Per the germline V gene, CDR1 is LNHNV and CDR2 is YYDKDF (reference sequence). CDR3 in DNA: TGTGCCACCAGCAGACCAGGACAGGGGGCTGAAGCTTTCTTT. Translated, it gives CATSRPGQGAEAFF.

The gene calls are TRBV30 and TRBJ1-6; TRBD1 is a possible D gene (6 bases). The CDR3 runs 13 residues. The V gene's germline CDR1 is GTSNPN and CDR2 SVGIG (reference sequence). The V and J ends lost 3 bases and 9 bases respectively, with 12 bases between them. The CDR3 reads CAWRGGGGSPLHF. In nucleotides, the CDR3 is TGTGCCTGGAGAGGGGGTGGGGGTTCACCCCTCCACTTT. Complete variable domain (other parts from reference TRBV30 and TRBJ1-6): SQTIHQWPATLVQPVGSPLSLECTVEGTSNPNLYWYRQAAGRGLQLLFYSVGIGQISSEVPQNLSASRPQDRQFILSSKKLLLSDSGFYLCAWRGGGGSPLHFGNGTRLTVT.

The CDR3 coding sequence is TGTGCCAGTAGTTACAGGGGGCAGCCCCAGCATTTT. Protein product: CASSYRGQPQHF. The chain links TRBV19 to TRBJ1-5, with 8 bases lining up with TRBD1. V lost 5 bases and J lost 7; bases outside the gene matches: 1. The CDR3 extends over 12 amino acids. CDR1 is LNHDA and CDR2 is SQIVND in the germline V gene (reference sequence).

CDR3 protein: CASSPATGGTYEQYF. In DNA, the CDR3 is TGTGCCAGCTCACCAGCGACAGGGGGAACCTACGAGCAGTACTTC. The rearrangement joins TRBV18 to TRBJ2-7; TRBD1 agrees at 9 bases. The CDR3 consists of 15 residues. Germline CDR1 KGHSH, CDR2 LQKENI. Germline trimming cut 2 bases from V and 2 bases from J; bases unmatched to any gene: 4. Together with reference TRBV18 and TRBJ2-7, the CDR3 gives the full variable domain: NAGVMQNPRHLVRRRGQEARLRCSPMKGHSHVYWYRQLPEEGLKFMVYLQKENIIDESGMPKERFSAEFPKEGPSILRIQQVVRGDSAAYFCASSPATGGTYEQYFGPGTRLTVT.

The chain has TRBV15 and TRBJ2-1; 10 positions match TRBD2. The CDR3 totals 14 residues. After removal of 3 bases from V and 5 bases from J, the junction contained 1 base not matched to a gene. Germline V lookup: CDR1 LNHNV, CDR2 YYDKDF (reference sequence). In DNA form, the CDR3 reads TGTGCCACCAGCAGGGGGACTAGCGACAATGAGCAGTTCTTC. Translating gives CATSRGTSDNEQFF.

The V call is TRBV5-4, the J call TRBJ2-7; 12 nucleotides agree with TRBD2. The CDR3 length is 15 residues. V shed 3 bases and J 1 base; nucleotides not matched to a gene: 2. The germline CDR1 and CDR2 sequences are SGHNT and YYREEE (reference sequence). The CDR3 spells CASSSGLAGSYEQYF. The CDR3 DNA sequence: TGTGCCAGCAGCTCCGGACTAGCGGGGTCCTACGAGCAGTACTTC. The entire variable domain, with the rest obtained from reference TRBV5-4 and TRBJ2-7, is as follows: ETGVTQSPTHLIKTRGQQVTLRCSSQSGHNTVSWYQQALGQGPQFIFQYYREEENGRGNFPPRFSGLQFPNYSSELNVNALELDDSALYLCASSSGLAGSYEQYFGPGTRLTVT.

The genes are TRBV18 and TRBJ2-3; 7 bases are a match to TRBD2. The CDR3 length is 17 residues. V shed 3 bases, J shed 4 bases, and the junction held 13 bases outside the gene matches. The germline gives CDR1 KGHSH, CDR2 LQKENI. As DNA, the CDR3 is TGTGCCAGCTCACCCGGCGGGGGATTCCCATTAGCAGATACGCAGTATTTT. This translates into CASSPGGGFPLADTQYF.

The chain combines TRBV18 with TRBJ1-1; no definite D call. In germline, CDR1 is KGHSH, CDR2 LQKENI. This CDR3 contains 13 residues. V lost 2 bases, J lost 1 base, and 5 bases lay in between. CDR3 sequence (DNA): TGTGCCAGCTCACCAACAGCGAACACTGAAGCTTTCTTT. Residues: CASSPTANTEAFF.

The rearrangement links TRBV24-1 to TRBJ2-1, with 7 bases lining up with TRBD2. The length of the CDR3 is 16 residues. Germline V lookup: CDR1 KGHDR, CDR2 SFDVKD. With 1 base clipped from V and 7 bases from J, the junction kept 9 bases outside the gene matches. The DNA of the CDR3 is TGTGCCACCAGTGATTTTCGGGAGGTCGGAGAAAATGAGCAGTTCTTC. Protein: CATSDFREVGENEQFF.

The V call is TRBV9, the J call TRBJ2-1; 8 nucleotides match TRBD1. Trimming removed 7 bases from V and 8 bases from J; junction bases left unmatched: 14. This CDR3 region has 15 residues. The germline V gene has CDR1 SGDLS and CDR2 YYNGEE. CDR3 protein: CASSFRQTGAYEQFF. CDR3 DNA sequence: TGTGCCAGCTCCTTTCGGCAGACAGGGGCCTATGAGCAGTTCTTC.

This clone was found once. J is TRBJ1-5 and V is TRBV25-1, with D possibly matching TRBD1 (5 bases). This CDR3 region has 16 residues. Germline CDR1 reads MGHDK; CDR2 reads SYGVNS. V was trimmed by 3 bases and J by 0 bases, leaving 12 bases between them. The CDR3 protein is CASSDRTGNSNQPQHF. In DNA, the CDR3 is TGTGCCAGCAGTGATAGAACAGGCAATAGCAATCAGCCCCAGCATTTT.

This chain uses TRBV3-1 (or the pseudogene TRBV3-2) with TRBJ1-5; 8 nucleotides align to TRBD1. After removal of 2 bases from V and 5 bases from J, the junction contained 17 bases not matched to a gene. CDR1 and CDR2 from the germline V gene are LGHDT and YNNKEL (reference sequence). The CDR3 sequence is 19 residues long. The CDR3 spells CASSQPPKLATGEDQPQHF. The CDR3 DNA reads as TGTGCCAGCAGCCAACCACCGAAGCTGGCGACAGGGGAGGATCAGCCCCAGCATTTT.

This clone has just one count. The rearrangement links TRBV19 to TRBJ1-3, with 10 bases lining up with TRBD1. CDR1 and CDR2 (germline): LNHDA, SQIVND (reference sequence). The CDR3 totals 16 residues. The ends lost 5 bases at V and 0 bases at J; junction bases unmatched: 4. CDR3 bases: TGTGCCAGTAGTGGACAGGGGGGTTTCTCTGGAAACACCATATATTTT. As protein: CASSGQGGFSGNTIYF.

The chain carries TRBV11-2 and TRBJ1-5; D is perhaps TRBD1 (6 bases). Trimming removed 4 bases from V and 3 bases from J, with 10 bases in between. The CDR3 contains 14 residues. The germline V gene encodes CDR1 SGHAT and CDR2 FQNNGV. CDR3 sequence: CASSSTGPNQPQHF. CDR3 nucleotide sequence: TGTGCCAGCAGCTCGACAGGTCCCAATCAGCCCCAGCATTTT.

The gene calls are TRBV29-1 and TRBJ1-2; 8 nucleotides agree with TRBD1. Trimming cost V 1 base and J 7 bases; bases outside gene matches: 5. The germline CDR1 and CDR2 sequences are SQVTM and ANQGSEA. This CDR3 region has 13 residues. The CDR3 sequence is CSVEVGQGSGYTF. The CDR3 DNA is TGCAGCGTTGAAGTAGGACAGGGAAGTGGCTACACCTTC. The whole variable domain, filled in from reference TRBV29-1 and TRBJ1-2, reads SAVISQKPSRDICQRGTSLTIQCQVDSQVTMMFWYRQQPGQSLTLIATANQGSEATYESGFVIDKFPISRPNLTFSTLTVSNMSPEDSSIYLCSVEVGQGSGYTFGSGTRLTVV.

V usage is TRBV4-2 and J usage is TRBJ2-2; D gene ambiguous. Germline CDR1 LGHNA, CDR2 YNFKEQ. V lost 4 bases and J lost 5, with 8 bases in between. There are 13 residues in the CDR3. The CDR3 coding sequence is TGTGCCAGCAGCCCTTCTAGGACCGGGGAGCTGTTTTTT. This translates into CASSPSRTGELFF.

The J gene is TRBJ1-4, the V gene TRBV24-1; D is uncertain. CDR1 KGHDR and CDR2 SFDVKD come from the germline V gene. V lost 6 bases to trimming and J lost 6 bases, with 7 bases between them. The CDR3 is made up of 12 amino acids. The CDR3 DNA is TGTGCCACCAGTCGAGGAGATGAAAAACTGTTTTTT. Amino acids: CATSRGDEKLFF.

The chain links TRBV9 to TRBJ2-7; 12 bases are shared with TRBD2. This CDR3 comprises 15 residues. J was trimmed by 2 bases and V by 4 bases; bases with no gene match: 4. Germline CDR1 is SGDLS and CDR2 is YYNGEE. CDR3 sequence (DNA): TGTGCCAGCAGCCATTCTAGCGGGGGGGCCTACGAGCAGTACTTC. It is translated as CASSHSSGGAYEQYF.

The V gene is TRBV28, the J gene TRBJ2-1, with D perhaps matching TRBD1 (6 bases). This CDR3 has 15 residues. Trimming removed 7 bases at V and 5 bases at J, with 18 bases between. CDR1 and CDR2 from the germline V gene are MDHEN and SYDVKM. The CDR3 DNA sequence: TGTGCCAGCATCCCAGGGGCCTTGCGGAACAATGAGCAGTTCTTC. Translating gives CASIPGALRNNEQFF.

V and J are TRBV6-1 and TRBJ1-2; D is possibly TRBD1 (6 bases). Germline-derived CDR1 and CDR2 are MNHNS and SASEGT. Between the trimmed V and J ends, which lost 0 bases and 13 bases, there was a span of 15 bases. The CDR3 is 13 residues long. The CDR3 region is CASSEATGTLGTF. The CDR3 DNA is TGTGCCAGCAGTGAAGCCACCGGGACACTAGGCACCTTC.

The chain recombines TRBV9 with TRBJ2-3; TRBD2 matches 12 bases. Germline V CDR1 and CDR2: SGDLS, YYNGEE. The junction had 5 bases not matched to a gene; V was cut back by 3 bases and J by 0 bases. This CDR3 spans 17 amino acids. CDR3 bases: TGTGCCAGCAGCGCTGGGACTAGCGGGCCGAGCACAGATACGCAGTATTTT. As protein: CASSAGTSGPSTDTQYF. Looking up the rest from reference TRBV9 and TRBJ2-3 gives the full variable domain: DSGVTQTPKHLITATGQRVTLRCSPRSGDLSVYWYQQSLDQGLQFLIQYYNGEERAKGNILERFSAQQFPDLHSELNLSSLELGDSALYFCASSAGTSGPSTDTQYFGPGTRLTVL.

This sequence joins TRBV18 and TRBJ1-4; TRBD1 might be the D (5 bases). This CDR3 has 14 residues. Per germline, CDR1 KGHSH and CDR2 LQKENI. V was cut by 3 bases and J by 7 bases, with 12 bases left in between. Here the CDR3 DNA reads TGTGCCAGCTCACCGGCAGGGTTGGTTGAAAAACTGTTTTTT. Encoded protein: CASSPAGLVEKLFF.

Written as DNA, the CDR3 is TGCAGCGTTGAAGATCGCGACAGGGTCGAGCAGTTCTTC. Translated, it gives CSVEDRDRVEQFF. The chain couples TRBV29-1 to TRBJ2-1; 7 nucleotides match TRBD1. The V gene's germline CDR1 is SQVTM and CDR2 ANQGSEA. J was trimmed by 10 bases and V by 0 bases; bases with no gene match: 6. This CDR3 contains 13 residues.

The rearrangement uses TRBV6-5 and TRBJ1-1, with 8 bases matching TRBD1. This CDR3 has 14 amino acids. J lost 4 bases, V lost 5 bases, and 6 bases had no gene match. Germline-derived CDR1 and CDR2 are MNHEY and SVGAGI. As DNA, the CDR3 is TGTGCCAGCAGTAAGGACAGGGATGGCACTGAAGCTTTCTTT. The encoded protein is CASSKDRDGTEAFF.